This T cell receptor (beta chain) was documented in a study of graft-versus-host responses after intestinal transplantation. For the study at large: Recipients got multivisceral, liver-intestinal, or isolated intestinal transplants. All recipients got anti-thymocyte globulin induction, then tacrolimus and steroids for roughly three years. General study points: When patients had graft-donor T cell macrochimerism, their allografts held high graft-versus-host to host-versus-graft clonal ratios.

With respect to this clone: Antigen specificity is unknown.

Sequenced by immunoSEQ multiplex PCR; TCRdb stores in-frame clones only, minus some. This table has roughly 50,000 clones, about 90% appearing once. Looked up from germline, CDR1 is WSHSY and CDR2 is SAAADI. This CDR3 is 16 amino acids long. V dropped 8 bases and J dropped 2; count of bases not matched to a gene: 7. Sequences were derived from PBMCs, sampled more than 650 days after intestinal transplant. The chain uses TRBV10-2 and TRBJ2-5, with 14 bases identical to TRBD2. The TCR originated in a human patient who received an intestinal transplant, so some T cells may come from the graft donor. The CDR3 loop is CASGTSGGRNQETQYF. The CDR3 coding sequence is TGCGCCAGCGGGACTAGCGGGGGCCGGAATCAAGAGACCCAGTACTTC.